This T cell receptor beta chain is drawn from a study of T cell responses to AZD1222 COVID-19 vaccine. Study at large: It was second doses at about 4 or about 12 weeks that were pooled.

Sequencing used immunoSEQ multiplex PCR; TCRdb keeps in-frame clones, though not all of them. The sample includes roughly 98,000 clones, roughly nine tenths seen only once; the top ten take approximately 11%. Notes on this clone: The antigen is not known.

Findings and caveats of the study: Rises in breadth and depth of Spike-specific TCRs came after two AZD1222 doses. The donors showed a predominance of white British ancestry and of females, with possible underestimation of clonal diversity.

The germline V gene has CDR1 GTSNPN and CDR2 SVGIG (reference sequence). The CDR3 totals 13 residues. Deletions cut 2 bases from V and 2 bases from J, with 8 bases between. V and J are TRBV30 and TRBJ2-3; no definite D call. The sequenced sample was peripheral blood, obtained on day 0 of AZD1222 vaccination. The TCR sequence derives from an adult in good health. Here the CDR3 reads CAWSKTATDTQYF. Here the CDR3 DNA reads TGTGCCTGGAGTAAGACTGCCACAGATACGCAGTATTTT.